The 8 T cell receptor beta chains in this list originate from one sample, sequenced in a study of cytomegalovirus exposure and HLA in healthy donors. Primers for the PCR totalled 60 Vbeta and 13 Jbeta. The table came from immunoSEQ multiplex PCR; TCRdb's copy has only in-frame clones and leaves some out. The profile shows 150,000 to 200,000 clones, about four fifths of them singletons. The sample consisted of PBMCs. Receptors originate from a woman aged 18 to 35 in good health and CMV-seronegative.

The chain uses TRBV27 and TRBJ2-5; 10 positions agree with TRBD1. Trimming cost V 6 bases and J 4 bases; bases outside gene matches: 11. This CDR3 has 16 residues. Germline CDR1 reads MNHEY; CDR2 reads SMNVEV (reference sequence). CDR3 sequence reads: CASSPRDRGLRETQYF. The CDR3 DNA follows: TGTGCCAGCAGCCCCCGGGACAGGGGCTTGCGAGAGACCCAGTACTTC.

As for this clone: The sample holds other DNA sequences that translate to the same CDR3. In nucleotides, the CDR3 is TGTGCCAGCAGTGAACCGGCGAACACCGGGGAGCTGTTTTTT. It is translated as CASSEPANTGELFF. The genes are TRBV2 and TRBJ2-2; no clear D gene. The CDR3 contains 14 residues. V was pared by 2 bases and J by 0 bases, with 4 bases between. CDR1 is SNHLY, CDR2 FYNNEI, per germline.

This clone appeared a single time. The J gene is TRBJ2-1, the V gene TRBV27; perhaps TRBD2 as D (5 bases). From germline, CDR1 is MNHEY and CDR2 SMNVEV (reference sequence). V was clipped by 5 bases and J by 4 bases, with 9 bases between them. There are 13 residues in the CDR3. CDR3 bases: TGTGCCAGCAGTACGGGAAGGTACAATGAGCAGTTCTTC. The encoded protein is CASSTGRYNEQFF.

The CDR3 DNA reads TGCGCCAGCAGTTTTAGCGGGAGCCACGAGCAGTACGTC. It yields the protein CASSFSGSHEQYV. The chain joins TRBV5-1 to TRBJ2-7; 9 nucleotides line up with TRBD2. Per the germline V gene, CDR1 is SGHRS and CDR2 is YFSETQ. The CDR3 has 13 amino acids. The trim removed 5 bases at V and 5 bases at J, leaving 5 bases unmatched.

This clone has more than one count but fewer than ten. The CDR3 loop is CAISRALVAGGFIEAFF. CDR3 coding DNA: TGTGCCATCAGTCGTGCTTTGGTCGCTGGAGGGTTTATTGAAGCTTTCTTT. The J gene is TRBJ1-1, the V gene TRBV10-3; D gene ambiguous. The CDR3 has 17 residues. V shed 5 bases and J shed 7 bases, with 26 bases lying between them. Germline CDR1 ENHRY, CDR2 SYGVKD.

The rearrangement uses TRBV9 and TRBJ2-1; weak D call: TRBD2 (6 bases). This CDR3 has 16 amino acids. Trimming pared 3 bases from V and 0 bases from J, leaving 13 bases between. Germline V gene sequence: CDR1 SGDLS, CDR2 YYNGEE. CDR3 amino acids: CASSADLRGSYNEQFF. Here the CDR3 DNA reads TGTGCCAGCAGCGCAGATCTGCGGGGCTCCTACAATGAGCAGTTCTTC.

This clone showed up just a few times. This rearrangement joins TRBV30 to TRBJ1-1; D is unclear. The V gene lost 0 bases and the J gene lost 5 bases, with 7 bases spanning the gap. The CDR3 loop spans 12 amino acids. CDR1 and CDR2 from the germline V gene are GTSNPN and SVGIG (reference sequence). The CDR3 nucleotides read TGTGCCTGGAGTGTACGGGTGACTGAAGCTTTCTTT. Residues: CAWSVRVTEAFF.

This chain connects TRBV10-3 to TRBJ1-3; D remains unclear. The CDR3 runs to 14 residues. V was pared by 6 bases and J by 0 bases, with 9 bases between. Germline CDR1 and CDR2: ENHRY and SYGVKD. As DNA, the CDR3 is TGTGCCATCAGCCACGAGAGCTCTGGAAACACCATATATTTT. Protein: CAISHESSGNTIYF.